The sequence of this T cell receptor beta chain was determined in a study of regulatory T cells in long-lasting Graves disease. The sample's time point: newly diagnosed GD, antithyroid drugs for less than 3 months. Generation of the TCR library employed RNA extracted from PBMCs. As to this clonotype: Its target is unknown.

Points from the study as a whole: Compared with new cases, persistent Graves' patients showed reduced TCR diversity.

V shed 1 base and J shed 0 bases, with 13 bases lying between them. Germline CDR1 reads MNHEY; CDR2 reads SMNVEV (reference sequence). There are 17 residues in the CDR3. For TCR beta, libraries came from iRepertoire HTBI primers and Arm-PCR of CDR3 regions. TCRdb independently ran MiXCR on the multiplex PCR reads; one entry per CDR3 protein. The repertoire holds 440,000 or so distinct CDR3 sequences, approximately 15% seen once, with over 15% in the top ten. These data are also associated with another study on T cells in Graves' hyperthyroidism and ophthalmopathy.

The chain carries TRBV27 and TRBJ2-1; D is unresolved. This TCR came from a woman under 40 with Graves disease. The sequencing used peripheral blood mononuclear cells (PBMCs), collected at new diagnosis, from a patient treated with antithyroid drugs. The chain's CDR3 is CASSLLPFGTSYNEQFF. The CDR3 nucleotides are TGTGCCAGCAGTTTATTACCGTTCGGTACCTCCTACAATGAGCAGTTCTTC.